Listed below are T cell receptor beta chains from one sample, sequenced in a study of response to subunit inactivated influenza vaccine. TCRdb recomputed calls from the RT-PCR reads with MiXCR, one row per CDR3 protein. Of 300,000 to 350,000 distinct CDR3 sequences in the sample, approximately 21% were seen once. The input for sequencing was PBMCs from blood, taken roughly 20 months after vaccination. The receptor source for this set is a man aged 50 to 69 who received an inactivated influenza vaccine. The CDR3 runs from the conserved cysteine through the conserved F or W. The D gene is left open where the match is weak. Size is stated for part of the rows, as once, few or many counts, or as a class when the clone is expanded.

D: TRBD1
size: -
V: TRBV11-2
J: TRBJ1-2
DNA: TGTGCCAGCAGCTGGGGACAGTTTACTAACTATGGCTACACCTTC
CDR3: CASSWGQFTNYGYTF

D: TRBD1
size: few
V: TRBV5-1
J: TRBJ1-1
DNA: TGCGCCAGCAGCTGGACAGGGGGCCGGAACACTGAAGCTTTCTTT
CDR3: CASSWTGGRNTEAFF

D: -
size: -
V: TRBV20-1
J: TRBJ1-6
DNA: TGCAGTGCTAGAGTAGGGGAGGGTTCCTATAATTCACCCCTCCACTTT
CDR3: CSARVGEGSYNSPLHF

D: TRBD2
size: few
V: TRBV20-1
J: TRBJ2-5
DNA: TGCAGTGCTTACCGACTAGCAGAGACCCAGTACTTC
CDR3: CSAYRLAETQYF

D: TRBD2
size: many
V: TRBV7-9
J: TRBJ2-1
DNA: TGTGCCAGCAGCCCCGGGACTAGCGGGAGAATTGAGCAGTTCTTC
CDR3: CASSPGTSGRIEQFF

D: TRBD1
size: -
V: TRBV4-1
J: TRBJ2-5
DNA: TGCGCCAGCAGCCAAGGAACAGGGGGCTCCCGGTCCCAGTACTTC
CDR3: CASSQGTGGSRSQYF

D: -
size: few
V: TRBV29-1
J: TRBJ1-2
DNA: TGCAGCGTCCTTGGGCAGGGAGGCTATGGCTACACCTTC
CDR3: CSVLGQGGYGYTF

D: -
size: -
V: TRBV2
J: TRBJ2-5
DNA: TGTGCCAGCAGAACCTTATTAGGGTCGGAGACCCAGTACTTC
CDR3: CASRTLLGSETQYF

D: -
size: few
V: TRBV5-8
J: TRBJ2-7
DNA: TGTGCCAGCAGCTTGGTAGGGACGGACGAGCAGTACTTC
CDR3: CASSLVGTDEQYF

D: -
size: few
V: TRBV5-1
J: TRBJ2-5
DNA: TGCGCCAGCAGCTTGAACCAAGAGACCCAGTACTTC
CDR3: CASSLNQETQYF

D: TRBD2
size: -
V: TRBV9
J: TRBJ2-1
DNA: TGTGCCAGCAGCGGGACTAGCGCCTCCTACAATGAGCAGTTCTTC
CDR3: CASSGTSASYNEQFF

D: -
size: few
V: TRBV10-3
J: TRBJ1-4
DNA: TGTGCCATCAGTGAGTCTCCAGGTGAAAAACTGTTTTTT
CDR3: CAISESPGEKLFF

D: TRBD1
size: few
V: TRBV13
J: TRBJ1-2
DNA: TGTGCCAGCAGCATAATTAGACAGGGCGGCTACACCTTC
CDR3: CASSIIRQGGYTF

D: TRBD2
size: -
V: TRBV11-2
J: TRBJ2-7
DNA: TGTGCCAGCAGCCCCCAAGGACTAGTTGTCTACGAGCAGTACTTC
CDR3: CASSPQGLVVYEQYF

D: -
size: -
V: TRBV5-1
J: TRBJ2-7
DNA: TGCGCCAGCAGCTTCGCAGGGATTAGCTACGAGCAGTACTTC
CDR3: CASSFAGISYEQYF

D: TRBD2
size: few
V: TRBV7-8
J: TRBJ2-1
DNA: TGTGCCAGCAGCCTGACTAGCGGGAGGAATGAGCAGTTCTTC
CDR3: CASSLTSGRNEQFF

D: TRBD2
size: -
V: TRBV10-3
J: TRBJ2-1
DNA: TGTGCCATCAGTAATAGCGGGAGAGTAAATGAGCAGTTCTTC
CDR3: CAISNSGRVNEQFF

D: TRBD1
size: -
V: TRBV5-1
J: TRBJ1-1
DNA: TGCGCCAGCAGCCCCGACCCCGGGACAGTGAACACTGAAGCTTTCTTT
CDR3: CASSPDPGTVNTEAFF

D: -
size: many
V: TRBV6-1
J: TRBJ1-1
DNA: TGTGCCGGGGGGGACACTGAAGCTTTCTTT
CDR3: CAGGDTEAFF

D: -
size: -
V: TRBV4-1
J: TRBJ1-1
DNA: TGCGCCAGCAGCCAGGCAATCACAGGGAACACTGAAGCTTTCTTT
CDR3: CASSQAITGNTEAFF

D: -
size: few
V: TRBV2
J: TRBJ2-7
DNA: TGTGCCAGCAGGGCACAAGGCGAGCAGTACTTC
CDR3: CASRAQGEQYF

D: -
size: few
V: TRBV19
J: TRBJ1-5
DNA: TGTGCCAGTAGTATTTGGGGCAAGCAAAATCAGCCCCAGCATTTT
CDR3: CASSIWGKQNQPQHF

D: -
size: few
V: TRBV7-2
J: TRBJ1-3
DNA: TGTGCCAGCAGCTTAGCGCTACTGACCGCCTCTGGAAACACCATATATTTT
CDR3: CASSLALLTASGNTIYF

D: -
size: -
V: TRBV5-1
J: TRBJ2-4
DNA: TGCGCCAGCAGCCCCAATGCCCCCCCGGATGACATTCAGTACTTC
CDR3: CASSPNAPPDDIQYF

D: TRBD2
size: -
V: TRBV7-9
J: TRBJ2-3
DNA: TGTGCCAGCAGCGGAGCGGGATTCGCAGATACGCAGTATTTT
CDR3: CASSGAGFADTQYF

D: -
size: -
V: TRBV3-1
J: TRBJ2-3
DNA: TGTGCCAGCAGCCAAGATCCAGGGCCCAGCACAGATACGCAGTATTTT
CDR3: CASSQDPGPSTDTQYF

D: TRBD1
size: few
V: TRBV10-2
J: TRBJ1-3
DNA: TGCGCCAGCAGGGACCATTCGACAGGGAGCTCTGGAAACACCATATATTTT
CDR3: CASRDHSTGSSGNTIYF

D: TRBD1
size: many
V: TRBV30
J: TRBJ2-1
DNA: TGTGCCTGGAGTGAGGTTGGGACAGAGGGGCAGTTCTTC
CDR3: CAWSEVGTEGQFF

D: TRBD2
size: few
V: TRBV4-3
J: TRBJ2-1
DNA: TGCGCCAGCAGCCAAGAAGGGACTAGCGGAGCTACGTACAATGAGCAGTTCTTC
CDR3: CASSQEGTSGATYNEQFF

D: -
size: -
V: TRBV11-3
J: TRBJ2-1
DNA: TGTGCCAGCAGCTTAAACTACAATGAGCAGTTCTTC
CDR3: CASSLNYNEQFF

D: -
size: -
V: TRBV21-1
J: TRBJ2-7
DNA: TGTGCCAGCAGCAAAGCGCTGCGGGAGACCTCCTACGAGCAGTACTTC
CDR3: CASSKALRETSYEQYF

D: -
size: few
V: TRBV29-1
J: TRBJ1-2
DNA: TGCAGCGTGGAAAGTTCCCGGCCGGGCTACACCTTC
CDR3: CSVESSRPGYTF

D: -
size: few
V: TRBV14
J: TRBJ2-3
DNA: TGTGCCAGCAGCCAAGATATCCCCTGGGCGGAGGGGGATACGCAGTATTTT
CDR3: CASSQDIPWAEGDTQYF

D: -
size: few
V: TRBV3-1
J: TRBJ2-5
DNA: TGTGCCAGCAGCCAGCCTCTGGGTGGTGGGACCCAGTACTTC
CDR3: CASSQPLGGGTQYF

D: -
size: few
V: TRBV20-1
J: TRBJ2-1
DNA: TGCAGTGCTAGACCGGGGTATAACAATGAGCAGTTCTTC
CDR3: CSARPGYNNEQFF

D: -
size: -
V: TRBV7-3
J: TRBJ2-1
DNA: TGTGCCAGCAGCTTAATCGGGAGTGCCCCGGGCAATGAGCAGTTCTTC
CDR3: CASSLIGSAPGNEQFF

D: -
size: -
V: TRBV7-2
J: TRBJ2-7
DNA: TGTGCCAGCAGCTTATTGGGCGGGCAGGTCTCCTACGAGCAGTACTTC
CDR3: CASSLLGGQVSYEQYF

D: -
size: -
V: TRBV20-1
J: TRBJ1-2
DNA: TGCAGTGCTAGTTGGCCGGATCACTATGGCTACACCTTC
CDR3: CSASWPDHYGYTF

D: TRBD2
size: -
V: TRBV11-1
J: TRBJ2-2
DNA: TGTGCCAGCAGCTCTCGGACTAGCGGACCTGTTGAACTGTTGAACACCGGGGAGCTGTTTTTT
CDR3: CASSSRTSGPVELLNTGELFF

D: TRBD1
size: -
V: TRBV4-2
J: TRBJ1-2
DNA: TGTGCCAGCAGGTCCGGGACAGTGCATGGCTACACCTTC
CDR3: CASRSGTVHGYTF

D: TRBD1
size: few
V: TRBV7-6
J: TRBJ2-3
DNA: TGTGCCAGCAGCTTGGGACAGGGAATGAGAGATACGCAGTATTTT
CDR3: CASSLGQGMRDTQYF

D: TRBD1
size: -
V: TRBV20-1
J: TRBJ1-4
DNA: TGCAGTGCTAGTGCGCTGGGACAGGCTAATGAAAAACTGTTTTTT
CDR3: CSASALGQANEKLFF

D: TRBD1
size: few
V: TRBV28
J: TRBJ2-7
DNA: TGTGCCAGCAGTCTCGGGACAGGGATTTCCGAGCAGTACTTC
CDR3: CASSLGTGISEQYF

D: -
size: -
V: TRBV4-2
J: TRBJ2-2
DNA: TGTGCCAGCAGCCAAGGTCTCCGGGGGCGGGCTTTTGGGGAGCTGTTTTTT
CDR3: CASSQGLRGRAFGELFF

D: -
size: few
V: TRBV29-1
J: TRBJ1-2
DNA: TGCAGCGTGTCCAGGGGAAGCTATGGCTACACCTTC
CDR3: CSVSRGSYGYTF

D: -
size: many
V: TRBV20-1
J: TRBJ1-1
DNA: TGCAGTGCTAAAGGGACGGAGAACACTGAAGCTTTCTTT
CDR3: CSAKGTENTEAFF

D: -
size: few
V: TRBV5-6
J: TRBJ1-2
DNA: TGTGCCAGCCTCAAGGACAGTATTATGGACTATGGCTACACCTTC
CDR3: CASLKDSIMDYGYTF

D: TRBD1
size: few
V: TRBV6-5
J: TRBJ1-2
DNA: TGTGCCAGCAGTTACCCGACAGGGGATTATGGCTACACCTTC
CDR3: CASSYPTGDYGYTF

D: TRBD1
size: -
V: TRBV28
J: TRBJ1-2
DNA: TGTGCCAGCAGTTCCCCGGGGGACAGCCCTTATGGCTACACCTTC
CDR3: CASSSPGDSPYGYTF

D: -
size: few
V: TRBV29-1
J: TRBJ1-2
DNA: TGCAGCGTTGAAGCAGGGGCCAACTATGGCTACACCTTC
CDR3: CSVEAGANYGYTF

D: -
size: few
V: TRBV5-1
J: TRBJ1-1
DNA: TGCGCCAGCAGCTCGGAACCCCAGGTGATCACTGAAGCTTTCTTT
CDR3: CASSSEPQVITEAFF